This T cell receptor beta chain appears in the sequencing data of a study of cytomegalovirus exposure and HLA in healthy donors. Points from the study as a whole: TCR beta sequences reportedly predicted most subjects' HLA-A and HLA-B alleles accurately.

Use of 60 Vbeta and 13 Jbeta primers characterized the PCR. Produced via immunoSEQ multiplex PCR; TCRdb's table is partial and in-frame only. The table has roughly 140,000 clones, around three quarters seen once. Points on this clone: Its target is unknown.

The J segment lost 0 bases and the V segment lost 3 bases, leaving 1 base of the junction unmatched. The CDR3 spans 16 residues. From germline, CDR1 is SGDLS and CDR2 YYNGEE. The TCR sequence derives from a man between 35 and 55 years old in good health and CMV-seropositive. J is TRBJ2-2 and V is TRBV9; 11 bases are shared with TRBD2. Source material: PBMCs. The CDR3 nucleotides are TGTGCCAGCAGCGGACTAGCGGGGACGAACACCGGGGAGCTGTTTTTT. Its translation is CASSGLAGTNTGELFF.